This T cell receptor (beta chain) was recorded in a study of identifying expanded T cells in peripheral blood. A remark on this clone: Its antigen is currently unknown.

During the collection period, no donor immune events like infections were recorded. The repertoire was sequenced with immunoSEQ multiplex PCR; TCRdb's copy has only in-frame clones and lacks some. The sample records about 94,000 clones, around 90% being singletons. Overall study results and limits: Clone count variance between roughly 2-week samples rose with total template count.

The sequenced material came from blood. This TCR was recovered from a person aged 18 to 70 in good health.

The CDR3 loop is CASSTFPGLAAQETQYF. The CDR3, as DNA: TGTGCCAGCAGCACTTTCCCGGGACTAGCGGCCCAAGAGACCCAGTACTTC. This sequence joins TRBV9 and TRBJ2-5; the match to TRBD2 covers 11 bases. The CDR3 length is 17 residues. With 4 bases clipped from V and 1 base from J, the junction kept 9 bases outside the gene matches. Germline lookup yields CDR1 SGDLS and CDR2 YYNGEE.